This is a list of T cell receptor beta chains from one sample in a study of CD8+ T cells in alopecia areata. The assay was immunoSEQ multiplex PCR, and TCRdb's table has in-frame clones only and misses some. The sample holds some 120,000 clones, around 63% seen once. The material sequenced was CD4+ T cells sorted from blood, taken at week 4, from a patient treated with tofacitinib. The receptors stem from a human donor with alopecia areata. The CDR3 runs from the conserved cysteine through the conserved F or W. The D gene is left open where the match is weak. Clone size is stated in some rows and not others, as once, few, many or a class when expanded.

v_call	clone_size	j_call	d_call	cdr3_nt	cdr3_aa
TRBV4-3	NA	TRBJ1-2	TRBD1	TGCGCCAGCAGCCAGGGACAGTTCGCTAACTATGGCTACACCTTC	CASSQGQFANYGYTF
TRBV29-1	NA	TRBJ2-2	TRBD2	TGCAGCGTTGGAGGGCTAGCGGAAAACACCGGGGAGCTGTTTTTT	CSVGGLAENTGELFF
TRBV30	NA	TRBJ2-7	TRBD2	TGTGCCTGGACCCCCGGACTAGCGTCCCACGAGCAGTACTTC	CAWTPGLASHEQYF
TRBV2	NA	TRBJ2-5	NA	TGTGCCAGCAGTGAATTGCTGGCAGGAGAGACCCAGTACTTC	CASSELLAGETQYF
TRBV5-1	few	TRBJ2-3	NA	TGCGCCAGCAGCTTCAGGGAGGGGGCAGATACGCAGTATTTT	CASSFREGADTQYF
TRBV29-1	few	TRBJ2-2	NA	TGCAGCGTTGTCCGGGGATCCCTAAACACCGGGGAGCTGTTTTTT	CSVVRGSLNTGELFF
TRBV29-1	once	TRBJ2-5	TRBD1	TGCAGCGTTGGACAGGGGGAGACCCAGTACTTC	CSVGQGETQYF
TRBV7-2	few	TRBJ2-5	NA	TGTGCCAGCAGTCCCGGGGCTTACCAAGAGACCCAGTACTTC	CASSPGAYQETQYF
TRBV28	few	TRBJ1-2	NA	TGTGCCAGCAGTCCCGGGAGAGAGTATGGCTACACCTTC	CASSPGREYGYTF
TRBV20-1	NA	TRBJ2-1	NA	TGCAGTGGCAGCTCCTACAATGAGCAGTTCTTC	CSGSSYNEQFF
TRBV27	NA	TRBJ2-7	TRBD1	TGTGCCAGCAGTCCCCGTACCGCCGGGACAGGGGTATTC	CASSPRTAGTGVF
TRBV9	NA	TRBJ2-5	TRBD2	TGTGCCAGCAGCCCCACCTCCGAGCGGGGCGAGACCCAGTACTTC	CASSPTSERGETQYF
TRBV2	NA	TRBJ1-6	NA	TGTGCCAGCAACAACGGCCCCGCGGGTTCACCCCTCCACTTT	CASNNGPAGSPLHF
TRBV30	NA	TRBJ2-3	TRBD1	TGTGCCTGGAGACTCCGGGACAGACTAAACATCACAGATACGCAGTATTTT	CAWRLRDRLNITDTQYF
TRBV6-5	many	TRBJ2-3	NA	TGTGCCAGCAGGCGAGATAACACAGATACGCAGTATTTT	CASRRDNTDTQYF
TRBV5-1	NA	TRBJ2-2	NA	TGCGCCAGCAGCTTGGAGGCCACAATCCGGGAGCTGTTTTTT	CASSLEATIRELFF
TRBV29-1	few	TRBJ1-4	NA	TGCAGCGTTGGAAGAAGCAGAAATGAAAAACTGTTTTTT	CSVGRSRNEKLFF
TRBV29-1	few	TRBJ2-5	NA	TGCAGCGTTGACTGGGACACCCAATGGACCCAGTACTTC	CSVDWDTQWTQYF
TRBV4-1	NA	TRBJ2-4	TRBD2	TGCGCCAGCAGCCAAGGGATGGTCGGGGGGATTACCAAAAACATTCAGTACTTC	CASSQGMVGGITKNIQYF
TRBV29-1	NA	TRBJ1-2	NA	TGCAGCGTTGAAGATCGTACAGGGCGCGGCTACACCTTC	CSVEDRTGRGYTF
TRBV6-5	few	TRBJ2-7	NA	TGTGCCAGCCGAGGAGGGACCTACGAGCAGTACTTC	CASRGGTYEQYF
TRBV2	few	TRBJ2-5	NA	TGTGCCAGCAGTGAAAGGGAGGTTGGGGAGACCCAGTACTTC	CASSEREVGETQYF
TRBV30	few	TRBJ2-5	TRBD1	TGTGCCTGGAGTTCGGGGACAGCCCTAGAGACCCAGTACTTC	CAWSSGTALETQYF
TRBV6-7	NA	TRBJ1-6	NA	TGTGCCAGCAGTTACAGGGTAGAGGGGAAGAATTTGGAATCACCCCTCCACTTT	CASSYRVEGKNLESPLHF
TRBV4-1	few	TRBJ1-6	NA	TGCGCCAGCAGCCAAGATTTCGTATCGGGCGGTTCACCCCTCCACTTT	CASSQDFVSGGSPLHF
TRBV29-1	NA	TRBJ2-2	NA	TGCAGCGTTGAATCAGGGGACGACACCGGGGAGCTGTTTTTT	CSVESGDDTGELFF
TRBV6-6	NA	TRBJ2-7	TRBD1	TGTGCCAGCAGCCGCGGCTCGACAGGGAGTATGGACGAGCAGTACTTC	CASSRGSTGSMDEQYF
TRBV29-1	NA	TRBJ2-5	TRBD2	TGCAGCGCCCACAGTAGCGGGGTAAGGGAGACCCAGTACTTC	CSAHSSGVRETQYF
TRBV7-3	NA	TRBJ2-5	TRBD1	TGTGCCAGCAGCTCACAGGGGGTTGGCGAGACCCAGTACTTC	CASSSQGVGETQYF
TRBV30	NA	TRBJ2-3	NA	TGTGCCTGGACAGCGAGGGACACGCAGTATTTT	CAWTARDTQYF
TRBV5-4	NA	TRBJ2-7	TRBD2	TGTGCCAGCAGTTCCGGGACTAGCGGTTCCTACGAGCAGTACTTC	CASSSGTSGSYEQYF
TRBV7-9	few	TRBJ2-1	TRBD2	TGTGCCAGCAGCCGGGCACTAGCGGGGTCCTACAATGAGCAGTTCTTC	CASSRALAGSYNEQFF
TRBV6-5	NA	TRBJ2-5	NA	TGTGCCAGCAGCACGATTGGGGTTGCCGGGACCCAGTACTTC	CASSTIGVAGTQYF
TRBV27	NA	TRBJ1-5	TRBD1	TGTGCCAGCAGATCAGGGGGGAGGAGCAATCAGCCCCAGCATTTT	CASRSGGRSNQPQHF
TRBV25-1	few	TRBJ1-2	NA	TGTGCCAGCAGTGAATCTCTGATTTCCCGCTATGGCTACACCTTC	CASSESLISRYGYTF
TRBV19	many	TRBJ2-7	TRBD2	TGTGCCAGTAGTAGCCGGACTAGCGGGGCTACCTACGAGCAGTACTTC	CASSSRTSGATYEQYF
TRBV30	NA	TRBJ1-4	TRBD1	TGTGCCTGGAGTTGGGACAGACCACTATCGGGGCTCTACCAAAGTCGGGAAAAACTGTTTTTT	CAWSWDRPLSGLYQSREKLFF
TRBV29-1	NA	TRBJ1-1	NA	TGCAGCGTTGACGGAGGGGGACCGAACACTGAAGCTTTCTTT	CSVDGGGPNTEAFF
TRBV27	NA	TRBJ2-7	NA	TGTGCCAGCAGTTTTAAGGGAGGACTCTACGAGCAGTACTTC	CASSFKGGLYEQYF
TRBV7-9	NA	TRBJ2-5	NA	TGTGCCAGCAGCTTAGGGGGGACTGACAGACCGCAAGAGACCCAGTACTTC	CASSLGGTDRPQETQYF
TRBV29-1	NA	TRBJ1-2	NA	TGCAGCGTTGGACAGGACTATGGCTACACCTTC	CSVGQDYGYTF
TRBV15	NA	TRBJ2-1	NA	TGTGCCACCAGCCGCTCCGACTGGCAGTTCTTC	CATSRSDWQFF
TRBV7-2	few	TRBJ1-3	NA	TGTGCCAGCAGCTTATCTGGAAACACCATATATTTT	CASSLSGNTIYF
TRBV7-6	NA	TRBJ2-3	NA	TGTGCCAGCAGCCCTCAGGGTGGCACAGATACGCAGTATTTT	CASSPQGGTDTQYF
TRBV5-6	NA	TRBJ1-2	NA	TGTGCCAGCAGCTTGGGACCCTCATCTAACTATGGCTACACCTTC	CASSLGPSSNYGYTF
TRBV28	NA	TRBJ1-4	NA	TGTGCCAGCAGCAGATCCGGGACTCAGAATGAAAAACTGTTTTTT	CASSRSGTQNEKLFF
TRBV15	NA	TRBJ2-7	NA	TGTGCCACCAGCAGAACCGGAACCTACGAGCAGTACTTC	CATSRTGTYEQYF
TRBV5-6	NA	TRBJ2-1	NA	TGTGCCAGCAGCCGTGGCGTGGTGCAGTTCTTC	CASSRGVVQFF
TRBV5-4	NA	TRBJ2-3	TRBD2	TGTGCCAGCAGCTCAACTTGGACTAGCAGCGATACGCAGTATTTT	CASSSTWTSSDTQYF
TRBV29-1	NA	TRBJ2-5	NA	TGCAGCGTTACCAGGGGCGGGCAAGAGACCCAGTACTTC	CSVTRGGQETQYF
TRBV10-3	few	TRBJ1-2	NA	TGTGCCGGGGGTGGCACCCTTAACTATGGCTACACCTTC	CAGGGTLNYGYTF
TRBV4-1	NA	TRBJ2-7	NA	TGCGCCAGCAGCCAAGATCGAATCTCCTACGAGCAGTACTTC	CASSQDRISYEQYF
TRBV5-6	few	TRBJ1-5	TRBD1	TGTGCCAGCAGCTTGTTGACAGGGCAAAGTCAGCCCCAGCATTTT	CASSLLTGQSQPQHF
TRBV5-4	NA	TRBJ2-7	TRBD1	TGTGCCAGCAGCTTGGTTTCTGCGTCAGGGGGCGATTACGAGCAGTACTTC	CASSLVSASGGDYEQYF
TRBV10-3	few	TRBJ2-5	NA	TGTGCCATCAGCGGAGATGGCGGAGGGGCCCAAGAGACCCAGTACTTC	CAISGDGGGAQETQYF
TRBV27	few	TRBJ2-7	NA	TGTGCCAGCAGTTTGTCAACCCAGGGTTACGAGCAGTACTTC	CASSLSTQGYEQYF
TRBV4-2	NA	TRBJ2-1	TRBD2	TGTGCCAGCAGCCAAGCGCGGGGGGGTTCCTACAATGAGCAGTTCTTC	CASSQARGGSYNEQFF
TRBV30	NA	TRBJ2-1	TRBD2	TGTGCCTGGAGTGTACTCTTAATCGGTCGGGGGACTAGCGGGGTCCCTGATGAGCAGTTCTTC	CAWSVLLIGRGTSGVPDEQFF
TRBV9	NA	TRBJ1-6	NA	TGTGCCAGCAGGGAGGGATCCTCCTATACTTCACCCCTCCACTTT	CASREGSSYTSPLHF
TRBV7-9	NA	TRBJ1-2	NA	TGTGCCAGCAGCCCGGGACACGTCGCTGACTATGGCTACACCTTC	CASSPGHVADYGYTF